This record concerns one T cell receptor (beta chain) sequence. The source of the sample is a study of human T cells and chemical hapten exposure. In the source study's methods: A typical sample had roughly 87,000 TCRs, with about 23,224 to 750,000 overall. TCRdb independently ran MiXCR on the 5' RACE reads; one entry per CDR3 protein. V and J calls and clone size were set by TCRdb, not the authors. Here the sample spans 81,000 or so distinct CDR3 sequences, about 8.4% being singletons. Someone pulled total RNA out of unfractionated whole blood. Germline V CDR1 and CDR2: SGHAT, FQNNGV. After removal of 4 bases from V and 7 bases from J, the junction contained 10 bases not matched to a gene. There are 16 residues in the CDR3.

The rearrangement uses TRBV11-2 and TRBJ2-4; 10 nucleotides match TRBD2. This receptor was identified in a male donor in good health. The CDR3 bases are TGTGCCAGCAGCTCCAATAGCGGGAGGCCGATGAACATTCAGTACTTC. It specifies CASSSNSGRPMNIQYF.